A single sample is the source of the 2 T cell receptor beta chains below, sequenced in a study of CD8 T cells in Susac syndrome. Random hexamers were used to reverse transcribe the RNA input (about 0.45 to 1 ug). TCRdb called the immunoSEQ multiplex PCR reads again in MiXCR, with one record for every CDR3 protein. Here the sample spans about 83,000 distinct CDR3 sequences, 95% to 97% being singletons. The specimen was CD8+ T cells from PBMCs. These TCRs come from a human donor with Susac syndrome.

The chain couples TRBV12-3 or TRBV12-4 to TRBJ2-1; D tentatively reads TRBD1 or TRBD2 (5 bases each). This CDR3 contains 13 residues. V dropped 6 bases and J dropped 7 bases, with 13 bases sitting between them. CDR3 DNA sequence: TGTGCCAGCAGCATGGGACCGGCGAATGAGCAGTTCTTC. Translating it yields CASSMGPANEQFF.

The chain recombines TRBV12-3 or TRBV12-4 with TRBJ1-6; TRBD1 matches at 10 bases. The V and J ends lost 5 bases and 7 bases, in that order; junction bases with no gene match: 2. The CDR3 spans 14 residues. The CDR3 spells CASSPGQGNSPLHF. The CDR3 DNA reads as TGTGCCAGCAGTCCGGGACAGGGGAATTCACCCCTCCACTTT.